The present T cell receptor (beta chain) was sequenced within a study of cytomegalovirus exposure and HLA in healthy donors. Findings of the study overall: Many donors shared some public TCRs, even though most TCR sequences were rare.

PCR was performed using 60 Vbeta and 13 Jbeta primers. Clones were read by immunoSEQ multiplex PCR, and TCRdb kept only the in-frame ones, dropping some. This table has around 130,000 clones, more than 80% appearing once. The CDR3 spans 16 residues. With V trimmed by 2 bases and J by 1 base, 6 bases remained unmatched. Germline values: CDR1 SGDLS, CDR2 YYNGEE. In regard to this clone: The antigen is undetermined.

The TCR comes from a woman in her 30s in good health and CMV-seropositive. The sample taken for sequencing was PBMCs. The J gene is TRBJ2-3, the V gene TRBV9; TRBD2 aligns across 8 bases. DNA for the CDR3: TGTGCCAGCAGCGTCGGGGGGGGGCCCGGCACAGATACGCAGTATTTT. Protein: CASSVGGGPGTDTQYF.